This T cell receptor (beta chain) was found in a study of early T cells in non-severe SARS-CoV-2 infection. The overall study: The chains were unpaired, and the sequenced material was bulk RNA from unsorted whole blood. The study, taken as a whole, reports: VDJdb matches were skewed toward anti-spike CD8 T cell responses.

CDR3 length: 12 residues. Deletions cut 3 bases from V and 2 bases from J, with 6 bases between. Germline CDR1 and CDR2: DFQATT and SNEGSKA (reference sequence). TCRdb fed the 5' RACE reads into MiXCR, producing one record per CDR3 protein. The sample contains over 55,000 distinct CDR3 sequences, more than 8.5% of which appear only once. This clonotype was seen at least ten times. No antigen is known for it. The clonotype was recovered from an adult who was a healthcare worker with PCR-confirmed SARS-CoV-2 infection or an uninfected control (not recorded which). Sequences were obtained from whole blood. The chain uses TRBV20-1 and TRBJ2-3; D not resolved. The CDR3 protein is CSASLHTDTQYF. DNA of the CDR3: TGCAGTGCTAGTCTCCACACAGATACGCAGTATTTT.